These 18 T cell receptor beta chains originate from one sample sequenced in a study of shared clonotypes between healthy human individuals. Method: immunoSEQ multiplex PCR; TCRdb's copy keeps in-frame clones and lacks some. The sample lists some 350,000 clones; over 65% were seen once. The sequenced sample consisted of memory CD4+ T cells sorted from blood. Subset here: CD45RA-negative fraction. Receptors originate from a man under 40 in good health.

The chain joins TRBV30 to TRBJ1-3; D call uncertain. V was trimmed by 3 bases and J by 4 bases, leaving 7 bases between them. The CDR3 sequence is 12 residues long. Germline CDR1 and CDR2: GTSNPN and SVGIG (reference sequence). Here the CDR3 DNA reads TGTGCCTGGAGCGGGGTGGGAAACACCATATATTTT. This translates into CAWSGVGNTIYF.

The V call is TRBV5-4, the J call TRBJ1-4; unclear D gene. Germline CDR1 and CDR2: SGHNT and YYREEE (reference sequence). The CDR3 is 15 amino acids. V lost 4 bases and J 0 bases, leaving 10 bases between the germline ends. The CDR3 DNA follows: TGTGCCAGCAGCCTTGACCTAGCAACTAATGAAAAACTGTTTTTT. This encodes CASSLDLATNEKLFF.

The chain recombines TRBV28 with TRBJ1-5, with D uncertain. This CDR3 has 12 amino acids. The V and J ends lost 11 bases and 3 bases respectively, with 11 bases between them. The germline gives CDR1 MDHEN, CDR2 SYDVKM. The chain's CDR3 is CAHQTLNQPQHF. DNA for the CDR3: TGTGCCCATCAGACCCTCAATCAGCCCCAGCATTTT.

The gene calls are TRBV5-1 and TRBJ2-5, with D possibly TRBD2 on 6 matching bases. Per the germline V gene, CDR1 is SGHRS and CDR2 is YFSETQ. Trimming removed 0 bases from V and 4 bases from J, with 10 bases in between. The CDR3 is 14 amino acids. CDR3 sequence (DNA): TGCGCCAGCAGCTTGGTGCGGGATGGAGAGACCCAGTACTTC. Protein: CASSLVRDGETQYF.

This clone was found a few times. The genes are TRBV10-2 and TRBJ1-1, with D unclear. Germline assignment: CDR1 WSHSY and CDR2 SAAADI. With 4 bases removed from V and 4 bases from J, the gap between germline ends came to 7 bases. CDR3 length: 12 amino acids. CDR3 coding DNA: TGCGCCAGCAGTGTAGGGATCACTGAAGCTTTCTTT. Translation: CASSVGITEAFF.

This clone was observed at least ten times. The CDR3 DNA is TGTGCAAGTCGCTATAGGGGGCGCGGGAGGGCCGCGGGTGAGCAGTTCTTC. Translated: CASRYRGRGRAAGEQFF. The J gene is TRBJ2-1, the V gene TRBV12-2; the D call of TRBD2 is as the table states it, not checked on the DNA. TRBV12-2 is recorded as a pseudogene. The length of the CDR3 is 17 residues.

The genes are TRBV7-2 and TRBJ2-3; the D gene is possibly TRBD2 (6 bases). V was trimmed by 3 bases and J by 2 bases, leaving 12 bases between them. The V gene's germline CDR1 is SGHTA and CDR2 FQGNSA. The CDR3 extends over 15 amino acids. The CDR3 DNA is TGTGCCAGCAGCTTTAGCGGAGGGCCCACAGATACGCAGTATTTT. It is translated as CASSFSGGPTDTQYF. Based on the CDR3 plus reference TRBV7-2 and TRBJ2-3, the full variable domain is GAGVSQSPSNKVTEKGKDVELRCDPISGHTALYWYRQSLGQGLEFLIYFQGNSAPDKSGLPSDRFSAERTGGSVSTLTIQRTQQEDSAVYLCASSFSGGPTDTQYFGPGTRLTVL.

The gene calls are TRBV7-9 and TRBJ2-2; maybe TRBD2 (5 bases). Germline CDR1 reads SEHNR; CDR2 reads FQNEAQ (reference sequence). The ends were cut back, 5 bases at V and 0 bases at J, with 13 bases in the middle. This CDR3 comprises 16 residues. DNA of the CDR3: TGTGCCAGCAGCCTCAAACTAGGATCGAACACCGGGGAGCTGTTTTTT. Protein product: CASSLKLGSNTGELFF.

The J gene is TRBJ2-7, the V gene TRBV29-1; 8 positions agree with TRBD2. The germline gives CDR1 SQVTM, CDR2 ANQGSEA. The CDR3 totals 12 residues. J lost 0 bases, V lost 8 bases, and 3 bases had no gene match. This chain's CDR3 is CSIGLASYEQYF. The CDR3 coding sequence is TGCAGCATAGGACTAGCCTCCTACGAGCAGTACTTC.

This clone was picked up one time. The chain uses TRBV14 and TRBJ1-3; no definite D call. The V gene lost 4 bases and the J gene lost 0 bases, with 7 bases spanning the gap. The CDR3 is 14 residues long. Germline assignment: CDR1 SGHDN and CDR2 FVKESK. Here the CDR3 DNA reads TGTGCCAGCAGCCGGACGGGCTCTGGAAACACCATATATTTT. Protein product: CASSRTGSGNTIYF.

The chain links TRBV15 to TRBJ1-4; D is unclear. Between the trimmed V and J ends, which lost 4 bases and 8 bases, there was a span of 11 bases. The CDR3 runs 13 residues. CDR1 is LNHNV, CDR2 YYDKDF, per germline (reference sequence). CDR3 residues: CATSILAGEKLFF. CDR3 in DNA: TGTGCCACCAGCATATTGGCTGGGGAAAAACTGTTTTTT.

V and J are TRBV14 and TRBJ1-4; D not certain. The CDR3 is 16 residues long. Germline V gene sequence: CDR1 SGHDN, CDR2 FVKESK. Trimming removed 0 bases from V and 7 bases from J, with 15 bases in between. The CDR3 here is CASSQEPIRAFEKLFF. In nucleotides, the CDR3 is TGTGCCAGCAGCCAAGAGCCGATTAGGGCGTTTGAAAAACTGTTTTTT.

The CDR3 loop reads CASSSTLLQGKAFF. The CDR3 nucleotides are TGTGCCAGCAGTTCTACTTTGCTACAGGGAAAAGCTTTCTTT. The J gene is TRBJ1-1, the V gene TRBV28; D perhaps matches TRBD1 (6 bases). Looked up from germline, CDR1 is MDHEN and CDR2 is SYDVKM. V lost 4 bases and J 9 bases, leaving 18 bases between the germline ends. The CDR3 spans 14 residues.

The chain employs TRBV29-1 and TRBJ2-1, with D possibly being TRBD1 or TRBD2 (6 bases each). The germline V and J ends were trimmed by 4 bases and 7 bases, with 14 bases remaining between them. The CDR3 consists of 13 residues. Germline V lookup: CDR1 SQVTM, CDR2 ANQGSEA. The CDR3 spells CSVGDRTKNEQFF. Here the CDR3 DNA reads TGCAGCGTTGGTGACAGGACTAAGAATGAGCAGTTCTTC.

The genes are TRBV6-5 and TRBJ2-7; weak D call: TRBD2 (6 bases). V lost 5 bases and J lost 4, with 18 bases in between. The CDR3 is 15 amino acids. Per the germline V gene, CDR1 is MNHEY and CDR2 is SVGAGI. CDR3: CASSRSRGIQYEQYF. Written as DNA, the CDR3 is TGTGCCAGCAGTCGAAGTCGCGGGATACAGTACGAGCAGTACTTC.

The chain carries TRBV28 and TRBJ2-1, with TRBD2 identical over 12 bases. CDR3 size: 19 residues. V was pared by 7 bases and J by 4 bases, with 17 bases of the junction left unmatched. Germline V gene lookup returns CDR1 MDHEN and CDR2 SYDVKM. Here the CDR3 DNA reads TGTGCCAGCAAGCAAGGGGGTGACCATGGACTAGCGGGATACAATGAGCAGTTCTTC. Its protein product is CASKQGGDHGLAGYNEQFF. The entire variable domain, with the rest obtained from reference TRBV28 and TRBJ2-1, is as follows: DVKVTQSSRYLVKRTGEKVFLECVQDMDHENMFWYRQDPGLGLRLIYFSYDVKMKEKGDIPEGYSVSREKKERFSLILESASTNQTSMYLCASKQGGDHGLAGYNEQFFGPGTRLTVL.

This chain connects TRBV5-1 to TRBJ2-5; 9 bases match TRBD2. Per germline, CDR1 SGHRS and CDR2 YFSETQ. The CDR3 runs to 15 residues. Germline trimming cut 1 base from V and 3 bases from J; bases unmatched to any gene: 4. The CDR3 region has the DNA TGCGCCAGCAGCTTGTTTTTAGCGGGAGAAGAGACCCAGTACTTC. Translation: CASSLFLAGEETQYF.

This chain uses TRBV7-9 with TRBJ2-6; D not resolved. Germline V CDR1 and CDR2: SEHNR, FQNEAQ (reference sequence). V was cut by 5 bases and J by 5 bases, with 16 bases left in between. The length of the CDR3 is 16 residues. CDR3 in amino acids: CASSAMRQSRANVLTF. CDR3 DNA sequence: TGTGCCAGCAGCGCGATGAGACAAAGTCGGGCCAACGTCCTGACTTTC. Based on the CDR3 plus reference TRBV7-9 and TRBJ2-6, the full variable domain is DTGVSQNPRHKITKRGQNVTFRCDPISEHNRLYWYRQTLGQGPEFLTYFQNEAQLEKSRLLSDRFSAERPKGSFSTLEIQRTEQGDSAMYLCASSAMRQSRANVLTFGAGSRLTVL.